A selection of T cell receptor beta chains follows, all from one sample in a study of identical twins. TCRdb ran MiXCR on the 5' RACE reads and lists one entry per CDR3 protein. The data contain some 500,000 distinct CDR3 sequences, under 25% of them seen just once; the ten biggest clones take up 0.91%. The same data also went into a second study, on T cells expressing NK-cell markers.

Sequenced: CD4+ T cells sorted from blood. These receptors were collected from a woman aged 18-29 years in good health. The CDR3 runs from the conserved cysteine through the conserved F or W. Each record gives: D gene, J gene, V gene, clone size, CDR3 DNA, CDR3 protein. The D gene is left open where the match is weak. Only some rows state a clone size, as once, few, many or a class for expanded clones.

d_call: NA; j_call: TRBJ1-5; v_call: TRBV3-1; clone_size: many; cdr3_nt: TGTGCCAGCAGCCAAGACAGCAAATCTTATCAGCCCCAGCATTTT; cdr3_aa: CASSQDSKSYQPQHF
d_call: TRBD1; j_call: TRBJ2-7; v_call: TRBV2; clone_size: NA; cdr3_nt: TGTGCCAGCCAAATAACAGGGGACCACGAGCAGTACTTC; cdr3_aa: CASQITGDHEQYF
d_call: NA; j_call: TRBJ2-3; v_call: TRBV19; clone_size: NA; cdr3_nt: TGTGCCAGTAGACCGGGATACACAGATACGCAGTATTTT; cdr3_aa: CASRPGYTDTQYF
d_call: TRBD2; j_call: TRBJ2-3; v_call: TRBV20-1; clone_size: few; cdr3_nt: TGCAGTGCTAGCGGGGGGGCGAATACGCAGTATTTT; cdr3_aa: CSASGGANTQYF
d_call: TRBD2; j_call: TRBJ2-3; v_call: TRBV20-1; clone_size: few; cdr3_nt: TGCAGTGCTAGGATTAGCGGGATCGCAGATACGCAGTATTTT; cdr3_aa: CSARISGIADTQYF
d_call: NA; j_call: TRBJ2-7; v_call: TRBV7-7; clone_size: few; cdr3_nt: TGTGCCAGCGAAGGGGATCCCTCCTACGAGCAGTACTTC; cdr3_aa: CASEGDPSYEQYF
d_call: TRBD2; j_call: TRBJ2-1; v_call: TRBV20-1; clone_size: NA; cdr3_nt: TGCAGTGCTTCTCCCATTAGCGGGACCAATGAGCAGTTCTTC; cdr3_aa: CSASPISGTNEQFF
d_call: NA; j_call: TRBJ1-3; v_call: TRBV20-1; clone_size: few; cdr3_nt: TGCAGTGCTAGTGGACAGAGGGAAGGTGGAAACACCATATATTTT; cdr3_aa: CSASGQREGGNTIYF
d_call: TRBD1; j_call: TRBJ2-5; v_call: TRBV11-2; clone_size: NA; cdr3_nt: TGTGCCAGCAGCCCCATTCACAGGGGGCGGCAAGAGACCCAGTACTTC; cdr3_aa: CASSPIHRGRQETQYF
d_call: TRBD2; j_call: TRBJ2-2; v_call: TRBV20-1; clone_size: NA; cdr3_nt: TGCAGTGCTAGAGGCCCCAGCGGGAGAAGGGAGAACACCGGGGAGCTGTTTTTT; cdr3_aa: CSARGPSGRRENTGELFF
d_call: NA; j_call: TRBJ1-2; v_call: TRBV5-1; clone_size: NA; cdr3_nt: TGCGCCAGCTCCCCCCGGGGACCTGACTATGGCTACACCTTC; cdr3_aa: CASSPRGPDYGYTF
d_call: NA; j_call: TRBJ1-1; v_call: TRBV9; clone_size: few; cdr3_nt: TGTGCCAGCAGCGTAAACGGGGGGATGGCTTTCTTT; cdr3_aa: CASSVNGGMAFF
d_call: NA; j_call: TRBJ2-7; v_call: TRBV29-1; clone_size: few; cdr3_nt: TGCAGCGTTGCGAGGGGACGTAACGAGCAGTACTTC; cdr3_aa: CSVARGRNEQYF
d_call: NA; j_call: TRBJ2-1; v_call: TRBV12-3/TRBV12-4; clone_size: few; cdr3_nt: TGTGCCAGCAGTTTTACTAGCCGAACTTACAATGAGCAGTTCTTC; cdr3_aa: CASSFTSRTYNEQFF
d_call: NA; j_call: TRBJ2-4; v_call: TRBV6-5; clone_size: few; cdr3_nt: TGTGCCAGCAGTTACGAGGGTTTGGGGTTGGACATTCAGTACTTC; cdr3_aa: CASSYEGLGLDIQYF
d_call: TRBD2; j_call: TRBJ2-3; v_call: TRBV20-1; clone_size: few; cdr3_nt: TGCAGTGCGGGAGGACTAGCGGCTAGCACAGATACGCAGTATTTT; cdr3_aa: CSAGGLAASTDTQYF
d_call: NA; j_call: TRBJ2-1; v_call: TRBV12-3/TRBV12-4; clone_size: NA; cdr3_nt: TGTGCCAGCGTCTCCGGGACGGCAAACAATGAGCAGTTCTTC; cdr3_aa: CASVSGTANNEQFF
d_call: NA; j_call: TRBJ2-2; v_call: TRBV5-1; clone_size: few; cdr3_nt: TGCGCCAGCAGCTTTCAGCGGGTAAACACCGGGGAGCTGTTTTTT; cdr3_aa: CASSFQRVNTGELFF
d_call: NA; j_call: TRBJ2-2; v_call: TRBV3-1; clone_size: NA; cdr3_nt: TGTGCCAGCAGCCAAGATAGTGGCACCGGGGAGCTGTTTTTT; cdr3_aa: CASSQDSGTGELFF
d_call: NA; j_call: TRBJ2-2; v_call: TRBV5-1; clone_size: few; cdr3_nt: TGCGCCAGCAGCTTGGAGGGGAGTCGGGCCGGGGAGCTGTTTTTT; cdr3_aa: CASSLEGSRAGELFF
d_call: TRBD1; j_call: TRBJ1-1; v_call: TRBV10-3; clone_size: many; cdr3_nt: TGTGCCATCAGTGAGCCGGGACAGAGGGGAGAGGGCACTGAAGCTTTCTTT; cdr3_aa: CAISEPGQRGEGTEAFF
d_call: TRBD1; j_call: TRBJ1-1; v_call: TRBV7-9; clone_size: NA; cdr3_nt: TGTGCCAGCAGCTTACTACAACCAGGGGGCTGGGGCACTGAAGCTTTCTTT; cdr3_aa: CASSLLQPGGWGTEAFF
d_call: NA; j_call: TRBJ1-5; v_call: TRBV7-9; clone_size: NA; cdr3_nt: TGTGCCAGCAGCCAGACCGGGAGGGATTCCCAGCATTTT; cdr3_aa: CASSQTGRDSQHF
d_call: NA; j_call: TRBJ1-5; v_call: TRBV12-3/TRBV12-4; clone_size: NA; cdr3_nt: TGTGCCAGCAGTTTAAACGGGTTAGATCAGCCCCAGCATTTT; cdr3_aa: CASSLNGLDQPQHF
d_call: TRBD2; j_call: TRBJ2-1; v_call: TRBV5-1; clone_size: few; cdr3_nt: TGCGCCAGCAGCTTTGGGACTAGCGGGGGCCAAGAGCAGTTCTTC; cdr3_aa: CASSFGTSGGQEQFF
d_call: TRBD1; j_call: TRBJ2-5; v_call: TRBV10-3; clone_size: NA; cdr3_nt: TGTGCCATCAGTGATTTGGGACAGGGCGGGACCCAGTACTTC; cdr3_aa: CAISDLGQGGTQYF
d_call: NA; j_call: TRBJ2-7; v_call: TRBV12-3/TRBV12-4; clone_size: many; cdr3_nt: TGTGCCAGCAGTTTAAGGGACGAGCAGTACTTC; cdr3_aa: CASSLRDEQYF
d_call: NA; j_call: TRBJ2-7; v_call: TRBV5-1; clone_size: NA; cdr3_nt: TGCGCCAGCAGCTGGACCCTCGGGGGTCGGACCACACTCTACGAGCAGTACTTC; cdr3_aa: CASSWTLGGRTTLYEQYF
d_call: NA; j_call: TRBJ2-3; v_call: TRBV24-1; clone_size: NA; cdr3_nt: TGTGCCACCAGTGACTCGCGCGGTGGGGGCGATACGCAGTATTTT; cdr3_aa: CATSDSRGGGDTQYF
d_call: NA; j_call: TRBJ1-4; v_call: TRBV21-1; clone_size: NA; cdr3_nt: TGTGCCAGCAGATGGGAAACTAATGAAAAACTGTTTTTT; cdr3_aa: CASRWETNEKLFF
d_call: NA; j_call: TRBJ2-3; v_call: TRBV27; clone_size: NA; cdr3_nt: TGTGCCAGCAGTAGCCCCTATGTACGGGGACGCACAGATACGCAGTATTTT; cdr3_aa: CASSSPYVRGRTDTQYF
d_call: TRBD2; j_call: TRBJ2-3; v_call: TRBV20-1; clone_size: few; cdr3_nt: TGCAGTGCTATCGGGCTAGCGGTCAAGTCAGATACGCAGTATTTT; cdr3_aa: CSAIGLAVKSDTQYF
d_call: TRBD1; j_call: TRBJ2-7; v_call: TRBV6-1; clone_size: NA; cdr3_nt: TGTGCCAGCAGTCCGGACAGGTTCCACGAGCAGTACTTC; cdr3_aa: CASSPDRFHEQYF
d_call: TRBD2; j_call: TRBJ2-5; v_call: TRBV12-3/TRBV12-4; clone_size: NA; cdr3_nt: TGTGCCAGCAGTCCACTAGCGGGAGGACCTCATGGGAAGACCCAGTACTTC; cdr3_aa: CASSPLAGGPHGKTQYF
d_call: TRBD1; j_call: TRBJ1-2; v_call: TRBV6-1; clone_size: NA; cdr3_nt: TGTGCCAGCAGTGCGACAGGGCTGGCGGGCTACACCTTC; cdr3_aa: CASSATGLAGYTF
d_call: NA; j_call: TRBJ2-3; v_call: TRBV14; clone_size: NA; cdr3_nt: TGTGCCAGCAGCGAAGGCAACGCAGATACGCAGTATTTT; cdr3_aa: CASSEGNADTQYF
d_call: TRBD2; j_call: TRBJ2-7; v_call: TRBV5-1; clone_size: few; cdr3_nt: TGCGCCAGCGGGGAGGGGCCGCTCGGCGGGCAGTACTTC; cdr3_aa: CASGEGPLGGQYF
d_call: TRBD2; j_call: TRBJ2-7; v_call: TRBV12-3/TRBV12-4; clone_size: NA; cdr3_nt: TGTGCCAGCACCTTGACTAGCGGGAGTGGTTACGAGCAGTACTTC; cdr3_aa: CASTLTSGSGYEQYF
d_call: NA; j_call: TRBJ2-2; v_call: TRBV12-3/TRBV12-4; clone_size: NA; cdr3_nt: TGTGCCAGCGCACCGGGGATCAGGGAGCTGTTTTTT; cdr3_aa: CASAPGIRELFF
d_call: TRBD1; j_call: TRBJ1-2; v_call: TRBV12-3/TRBV12-4; clone_size: NA; cdr3_nt: TGTGCCAGCAGTCTACAGGGGCGGGGAGGCTACACCTTC; cdr3_aa: CASSLQGRGGYTF
d_call: TRBD1; j_call: TRBJ2-2; v_call: TRBV6-1; clone_size: few; cdr3_nt: TGTGCCAGCAGTGCGGAGGACAGGGAGGCCGGGGAGCTGTTTTTT; cdr3_aa: CASSAEDREAGELFF
d_call: NA; j_call: TRBJ1-6; v_call: TRBV9; clone_size: once; cdr3_nt: TGTGCCAGCAGCGTGGAAGGTTCAGGGGTAAATTCACCCCTCCACTTT; cdr3_aa: CASSVEGSGVNSPLHF